The entry below gives a single T cell receptor (beta chain) sequence along with its context. The record originates from a study of OX40 agonist ivuxolimab in advanced cancers. Method: immunoSEQ multiplex PCR; TCRdb's copy keeps in-frame clones and lacks some. The sample shows some 98,000 clones, roughly 84% of them seen only once. CDR1 SGHAT and CDR2 FQNNGV come from the germline V gene. Losses at the gene ends were 0 bases for V and 10 bases for J; bases not matched to a gene: 5. The CDR3 is made up of 15 amino acids. The V gene is TRBV11-2, the J gene TRBJ2-1; 11 nucleotides match TRBD1. This TCR was sampled from an adult with an advanced solid tumor such as melanoma, head and neck, liver or kidney cancer. Sequencing was performed on CD4+ or CD8+ T cells sorted from blood, taken in a trial of the OX40 agonist ivuxolimab. The CDR3 protein is CASSLEGQGGPEQFF. The CDR3 bases are TGTGCCAGCAGCTTAGAGGGACAGGGGGGCCCCGAGCAGTTCTTC.